This TCR beta chain was captured in a study of Graves' ophthalmopathy and Graves' hyperthyroidism (dated by TCRdb to between 2018 and 2020). Turning to the overall study: Stable hyperthyroidism was defined as no progression to ophthalmopathy within 18 months of follow-up. The study used TCR beta repertoire signatures to distinguish Graves' ophthalmopathy from Graves' hyperthyroidism and to predict progression to ophthalmopathy. Following sample collection, hyperthyroidism patients were given methimazole at a starting dose of 30 mg daily, and ophthalmopathy patients were given high-dose intravenous methylprednisolone. An independent validation cohort was composed of roughly 18 hyperthyroidism patients and about 17 patients who later progressed from hyperthyroidism to ophthalmopathy. To explore V-J signatures distinguishing ophthalmopathy from hyperthyroidism, a discovery set of more than 95 patients (around 42 ophthalmopathy, over 55 stable hyperthyroidism) was enrolled. In total, 135 blood samples were TCR-sequenced: 40 to 45 ophthalmopathy, roughly 77 hyperthyroidism and approximately 17 hyperthyroidism-to-ophthalmopathy patients. In roughly 6 hyperthyroidism patients, T-cell repertoires of thyroid tissue and blood were compared. Here is what the overall study found, with its caveats: In validation, the model predicted ophthalmopathy progression with about 71% sensitivity and 72.22% specificity; roughly eleven predicted patients were CT-confirmed with GO in a median of around 6 months. Ophthalmopathy was separated from stable hyperthyroidism by the 13-signature model with about 88% sensitivity and around 81% specificity in cross-validation and with 80%/75% in the test set. Sample size was not statistically predetermined, and group allocation was not concealed from the investigators. Most expanded thyroid clonotypes with frequency above 0.001 were also detected in blood, suggesting blood repertoires may reflect the thyroid immune response.

Hyperthyroidism patients were newly diagnosed, with disease duration under 2 months, and aged 18 to 65 years. Patients with other autoimmune diseases, uncontrolled infections, pregnancy or lactation were excluded. Clinical symptoms, serum thyroxine, TRAb, thyroid ultrasound and orbital computed tomography were used for diagnosis. Total RNA was extracted using Trizol reagent, and RNA quality was checked on an Agilent 2100 Bioanalyzer. A word on this clonotype: This receptor's antigen is unknown. No base qualities exist here, and no much larger clone lies one base off it.

The CDR3 holds 14 amino acids from the cysteine to the phenylalanine. Of all the DNA, just the CDR3 is kept, 42 bases in frame from base 1. CDR1 and CDR2 are read off the germline V gene as KGHDR and SFDVKD. The junction shows trimming of 4 bases on V and 7 bases on J, plus 16 bases between the germline ends. For repertoire sequencing, the TCR beta CDR3 regions were amplified from RNA transcripts. The first round was an RT-PCR using HTBI primers with the Qiagen OneStep RT-PCR kit, and this first round was followed by a second-round multiplex PCR, then size selection and purification. Libraries were sequenced paired-end with 100 bp reads on an Illumina HiSeq2000. As for how the authors treated the data: SOAPnuke was used to process the reads, throwing out any read that had adapters, had uncalled bases, had a mean Phred below 15, or lacked an exact constant-primer or identifier match. High-quality paired reads were merged with COPE v1.2.5. Unique nucleotide sequences were defined as clonotypes and aligned to IMGT TRB V, D and J references using MiTCR v1.1. The analysis was limited to V-J combinations with a frequency above 0.0001, which together covered approximately 99% of repertoires. For each V-J combination, a TCR clonal expansion and chaos score was defined as the ratio of F50 clonal expansion to chaos observed in the TCRdist matrix. Features were reduced by Welch's t-statistics and random forest to some 13 V-J combinations, which fed a naive Bayes classifier. Thyroid-blood repertoire similarity was quantified with the Morisita-Horn index. Clones were called with MiXCR by TCRdb after fastp trimmed the public reads at Q25, and only in-frame beta chains were retained. CDR3 protein sequences are deduplicated, and each keeps its most common genes and DNA. The V and J calls shown here were made by TCRdb, not taken from the authors' results. Across this sample there are approximately 540,000 distinct CDR3 sequences, with approximately 37% seen only once. The ten largest clones add up to 3.5% to 4.5% of the sample.

Sample: peripheral blood or thyroid tissue (not recorded which). The source is an adult man with Graves' hyperthyroidism. The rearrangement combines TRBV24-1 with TRBJ2-7; the D gene cannot be resolved reliably. The CDR3 in this case is CATSEQGRYNEQYF. The sequenced DNA: TGTGCCACCAGTGAACAAGGACGGTACAATGAGCAGTACTTC.